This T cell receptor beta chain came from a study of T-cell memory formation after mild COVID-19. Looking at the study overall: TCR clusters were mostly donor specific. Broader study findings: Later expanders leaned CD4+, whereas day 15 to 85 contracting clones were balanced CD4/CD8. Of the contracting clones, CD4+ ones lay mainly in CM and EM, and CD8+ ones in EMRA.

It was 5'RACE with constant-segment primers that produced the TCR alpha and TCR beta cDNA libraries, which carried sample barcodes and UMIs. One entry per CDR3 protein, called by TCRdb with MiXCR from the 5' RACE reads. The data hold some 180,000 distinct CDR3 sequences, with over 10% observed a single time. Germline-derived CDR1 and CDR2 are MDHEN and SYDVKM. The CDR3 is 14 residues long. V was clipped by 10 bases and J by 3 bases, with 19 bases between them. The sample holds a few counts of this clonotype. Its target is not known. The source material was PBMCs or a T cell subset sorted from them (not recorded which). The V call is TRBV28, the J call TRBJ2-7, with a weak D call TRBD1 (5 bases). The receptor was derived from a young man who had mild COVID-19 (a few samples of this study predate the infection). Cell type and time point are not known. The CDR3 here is CATTAGKVLYEQYV. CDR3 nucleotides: TGTGCCACCACCGCAGGGAAGGTTCTCTACGAGCAGTACGTC.